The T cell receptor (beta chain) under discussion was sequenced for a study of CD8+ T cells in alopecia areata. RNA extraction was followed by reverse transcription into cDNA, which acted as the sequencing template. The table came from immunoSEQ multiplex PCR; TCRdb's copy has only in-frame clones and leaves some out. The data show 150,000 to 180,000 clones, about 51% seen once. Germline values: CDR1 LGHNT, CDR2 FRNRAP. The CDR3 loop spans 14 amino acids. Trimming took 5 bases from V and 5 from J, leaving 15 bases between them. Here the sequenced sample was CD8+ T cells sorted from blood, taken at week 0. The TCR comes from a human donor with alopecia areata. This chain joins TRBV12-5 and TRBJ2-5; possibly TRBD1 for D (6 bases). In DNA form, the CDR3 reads TGTGCTAGTGGTCCCCGGACAGAAGGGGAGACCCAGTACTTC. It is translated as CASGPRTEGETQYF.